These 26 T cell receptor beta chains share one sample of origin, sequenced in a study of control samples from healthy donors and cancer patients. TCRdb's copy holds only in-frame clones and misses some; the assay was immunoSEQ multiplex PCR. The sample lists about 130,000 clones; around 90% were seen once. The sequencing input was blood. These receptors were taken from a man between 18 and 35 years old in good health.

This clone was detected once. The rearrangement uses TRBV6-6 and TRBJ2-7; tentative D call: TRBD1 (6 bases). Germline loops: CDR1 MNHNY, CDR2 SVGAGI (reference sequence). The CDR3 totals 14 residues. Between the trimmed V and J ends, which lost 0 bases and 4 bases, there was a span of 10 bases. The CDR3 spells CASSYSDSDYEQYF. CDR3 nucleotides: TGTGCCAGCAGTTACTCGGACAGCGATTACGAGCAGTACTTC.

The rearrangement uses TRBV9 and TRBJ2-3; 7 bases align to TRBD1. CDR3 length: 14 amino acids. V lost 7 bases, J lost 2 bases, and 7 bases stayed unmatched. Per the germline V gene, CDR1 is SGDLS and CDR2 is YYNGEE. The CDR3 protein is CASRRDSTTDTQYF. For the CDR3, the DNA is TGTGCCAGCCGACGGGACAGTACCACAGATACGCAGTATTTT.

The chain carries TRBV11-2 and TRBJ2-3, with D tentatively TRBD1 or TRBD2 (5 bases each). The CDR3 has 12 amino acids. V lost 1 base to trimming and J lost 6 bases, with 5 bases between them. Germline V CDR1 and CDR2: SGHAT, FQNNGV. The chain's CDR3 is CASSLGGDTQYF. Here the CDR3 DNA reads TGTGCCAGCAGCTTAGGGGGGGATACGCAGTATTTT.

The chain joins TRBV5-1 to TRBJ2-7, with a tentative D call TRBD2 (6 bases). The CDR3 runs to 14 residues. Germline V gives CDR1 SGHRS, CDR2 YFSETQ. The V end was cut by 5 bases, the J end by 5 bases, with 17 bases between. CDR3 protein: CASRRGSAGDEQYF. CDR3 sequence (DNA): TGCGCCAGCAGAAGAGGGTCAGCGGGTGACGAGCAGTACTTC. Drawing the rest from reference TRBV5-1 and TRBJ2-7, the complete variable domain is KAGVTQTPRYLIKTRGQQVTLSCSPISGHRSVSWYQQTPGQGLQFLFEYFSETQRNKGNFPGRFSGRQFSNSRSEMNVSTLELGDSALYLCASRRGSAGDEQYFGPGTRLTVT.

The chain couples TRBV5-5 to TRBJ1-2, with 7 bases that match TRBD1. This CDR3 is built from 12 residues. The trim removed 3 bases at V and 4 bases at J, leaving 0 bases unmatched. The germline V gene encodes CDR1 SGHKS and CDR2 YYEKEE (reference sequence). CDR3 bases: TGTGCCAGCAGCTCAGGGGGCTATGGCTACACCTTC. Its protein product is CASSSGGYGYTF. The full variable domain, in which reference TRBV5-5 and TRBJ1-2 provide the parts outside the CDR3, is DAGVTQSPTHLIKTRGQQVTLRCSPISGHKSVSWYQQVLGQGPQFIFQYYEKEERGRGNFPDRFSARQFPNYSSELNVNALLLGDSALYLCASSSGGYGYTFGSGTRLTVV.

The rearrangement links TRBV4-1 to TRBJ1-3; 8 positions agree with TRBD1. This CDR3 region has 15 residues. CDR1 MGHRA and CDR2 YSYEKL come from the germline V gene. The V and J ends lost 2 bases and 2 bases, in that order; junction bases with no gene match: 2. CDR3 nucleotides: TGCGCCAGCAGCCAAAAGACAGGGGCTGGAAACACCATATATTTT. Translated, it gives CASSQKTGAGNTIYF.

CDR3 DNA sequence: TGTGCCAGCAGCCTCCGGGACAGGGGGAACAATGAGCAGTTCTTC. It specifies CASSLRDRGNNEQFF. The chain uses TRBV2 and TRBJ2-1, with 11 bases lining up with TRBD1. V lost 6 bases to trimming and J lost 5 bases; unmatched junction nucleotides: 6. This CDR3 has 15 residues. Germline lookup yields CDR1 SNHLY and CDR2 FYNNEI.

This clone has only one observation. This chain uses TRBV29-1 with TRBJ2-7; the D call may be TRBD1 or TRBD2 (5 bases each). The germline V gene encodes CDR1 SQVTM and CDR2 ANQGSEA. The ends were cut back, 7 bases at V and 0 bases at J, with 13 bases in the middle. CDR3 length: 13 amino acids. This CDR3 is CSGGLGSSYEQYF. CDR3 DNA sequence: TGCAGCGGGGGGTTGGGGAGCTCCTACGAGCAGTACTTC.

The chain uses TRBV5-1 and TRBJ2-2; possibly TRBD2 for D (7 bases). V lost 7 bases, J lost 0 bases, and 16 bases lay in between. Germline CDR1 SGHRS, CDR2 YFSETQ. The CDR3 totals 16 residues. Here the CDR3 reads CASSEGGGTNTGELFF. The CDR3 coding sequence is TGCGCCAGCTCCGAAGGGGGGGGCACGAACACCGGGGAGCTGTTTTTT.

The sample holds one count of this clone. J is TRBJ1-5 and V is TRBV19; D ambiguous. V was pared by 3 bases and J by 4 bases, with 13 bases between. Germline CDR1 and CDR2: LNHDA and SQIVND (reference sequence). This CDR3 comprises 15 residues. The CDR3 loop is CASSIKDSDNQPQHF. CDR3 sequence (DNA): TGTGCCAGTAGTATTAAGGATTCGGATAATCAGCCCCAGCATTTT.

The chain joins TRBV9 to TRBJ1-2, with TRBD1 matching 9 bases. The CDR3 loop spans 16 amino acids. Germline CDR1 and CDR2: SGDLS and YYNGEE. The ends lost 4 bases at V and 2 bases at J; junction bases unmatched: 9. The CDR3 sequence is CASSMTSGTGNYGYTF. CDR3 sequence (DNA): TGTGCCAGCAGCATGACTTCCGGGACAGGGAACTATGGCTACACCTTC.

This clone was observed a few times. DNA for the CDR3: TGTGCCAGCAGCTGGACAGGGAGCGGCTACACCTTC. Protein sequence: CASSWTGSGYTF. This chain connects TRBV5-4 to TRBJ1-2, with TRBD1 matching 8 bases. Trimming took 3 bases from V and 8 from J; bases not matched to a gene: 3. Germline V gives CDR1 SGHNT, CDR2 YYREEE (reference sequence). CDR3 length: 12 residues.

CDR3 in DNA: TGTGCCAGCAGTGGTATAGTCCCAGAGACCCAGTACTTC. Its protein product is CASSGIVPETQYF. J is TRBJ2-5 and V is TRBV2, with D uncertain. CDR3 length: 13 residues. Germline V CDR1 and CDR2: SNHLY, FYNNEI. The V and J ends lost 4 bases and 4 bases respectively, with 10 bases between them.

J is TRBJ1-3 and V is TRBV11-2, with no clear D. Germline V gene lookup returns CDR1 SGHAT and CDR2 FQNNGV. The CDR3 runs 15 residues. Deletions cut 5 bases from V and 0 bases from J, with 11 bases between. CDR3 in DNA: TGTGCCAGCAGCCCGTCAATGACCTCTGGAAACACCATATATTTT. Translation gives CASSPSMTSGNTIYF.

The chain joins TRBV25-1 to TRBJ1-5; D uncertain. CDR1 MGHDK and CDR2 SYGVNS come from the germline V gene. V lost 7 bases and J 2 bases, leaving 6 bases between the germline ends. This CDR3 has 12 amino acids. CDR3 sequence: CASKDGNQPQHF. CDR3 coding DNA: TGTGCCAGCAAGGACGGCAATCAGCCCCAGCATTTT.

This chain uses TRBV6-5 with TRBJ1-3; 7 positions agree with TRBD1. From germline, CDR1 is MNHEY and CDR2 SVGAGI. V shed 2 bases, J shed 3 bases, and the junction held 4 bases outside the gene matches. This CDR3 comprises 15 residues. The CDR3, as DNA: TGTGCCAGCAGTTACAACGACAGGGTTGGAAACACCATATATTTT. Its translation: CASSYNDRVGNTIYF.

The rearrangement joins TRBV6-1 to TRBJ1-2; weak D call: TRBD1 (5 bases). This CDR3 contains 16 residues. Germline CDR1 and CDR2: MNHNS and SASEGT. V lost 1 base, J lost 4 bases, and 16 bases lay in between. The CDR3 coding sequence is TGTGCCAGCAGTGAAGAAGGGGAGGGGATTATCTATGGCTACACCTTC. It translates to CASSEEGEGIIYGYTF.

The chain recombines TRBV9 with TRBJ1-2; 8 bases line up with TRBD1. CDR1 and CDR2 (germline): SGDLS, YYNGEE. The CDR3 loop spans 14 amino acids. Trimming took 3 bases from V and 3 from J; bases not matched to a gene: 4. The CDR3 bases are TGTGCCAGCAGCGCAGGACAGGGAGACTATGGCTACACCTTC. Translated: CASSAGQGDYGYTF. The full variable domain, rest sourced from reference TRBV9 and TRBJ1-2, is DSGVTQTPKHLITATGQRVTLRCSPRSGDLSVYWYQQSLDQGLQFLIQYYNGEERAKGNILERFSAQQFPDLHSELNLSSLELGDSALYFCASSAGQGDYGYTFGSGTRLTVV.

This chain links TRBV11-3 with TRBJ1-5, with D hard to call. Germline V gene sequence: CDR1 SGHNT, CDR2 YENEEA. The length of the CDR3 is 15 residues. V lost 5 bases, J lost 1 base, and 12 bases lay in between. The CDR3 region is CASSPSTGSNQPQHF. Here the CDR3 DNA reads TGTGCCAGCAGCCCCTCTACCGGAAGCAATCAGCCCCAGCATTTT. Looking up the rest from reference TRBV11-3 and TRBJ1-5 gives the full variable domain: EAGVVQSPRYKIIEKKQPVAFWCNPISGHNTLYWYLQNLGQGPELLIRYENEEAVDDSQLPKDRFSAERLKGVDSTLKIQPAELGDSAVYLCASSPSTGSNQPQHFGDGTRLSIL.

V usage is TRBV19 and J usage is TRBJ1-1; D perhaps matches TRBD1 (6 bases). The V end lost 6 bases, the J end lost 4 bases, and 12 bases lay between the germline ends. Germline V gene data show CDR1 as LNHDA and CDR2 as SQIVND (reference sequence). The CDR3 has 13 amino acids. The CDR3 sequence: CASRGGASTEAFF. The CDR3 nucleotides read TGTGCCAGTAGGGGGGGGGCGTCCACTGAAGCTTTCTTT.

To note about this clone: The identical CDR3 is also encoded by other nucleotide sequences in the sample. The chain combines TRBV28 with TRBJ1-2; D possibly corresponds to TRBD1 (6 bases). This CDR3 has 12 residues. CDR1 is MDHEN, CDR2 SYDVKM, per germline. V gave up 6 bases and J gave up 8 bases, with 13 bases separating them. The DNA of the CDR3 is TGTGCCAGCAGCGTAACAGGGTTGGGCTACACCTTC. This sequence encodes CASSVTGLGYTF.

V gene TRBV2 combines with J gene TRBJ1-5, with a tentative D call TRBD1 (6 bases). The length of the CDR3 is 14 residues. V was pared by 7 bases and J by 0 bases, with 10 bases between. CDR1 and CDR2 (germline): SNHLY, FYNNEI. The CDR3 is CASTWTASNQPQHF. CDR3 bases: TGTGCCAGCACATGGACAGCTAGCAATCAGCCCCAGCATTTT.

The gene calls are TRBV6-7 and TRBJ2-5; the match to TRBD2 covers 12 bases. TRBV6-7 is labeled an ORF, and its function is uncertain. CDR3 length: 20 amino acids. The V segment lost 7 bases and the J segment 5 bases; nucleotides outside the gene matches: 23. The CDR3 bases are TGTGCCAGCAACATACTCGAACGACTAGCGGGGGTTCAAGCAAGGGAGACCCAGTACTTC. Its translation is CASNILERLAGVQARETQYF.

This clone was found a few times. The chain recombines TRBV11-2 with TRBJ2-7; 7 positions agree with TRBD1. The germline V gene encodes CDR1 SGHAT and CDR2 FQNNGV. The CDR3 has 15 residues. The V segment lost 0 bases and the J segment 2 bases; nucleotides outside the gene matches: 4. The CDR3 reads CASSLDYRGPYEQYF. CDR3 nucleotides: TGTGCCAGCAGCTTAGATTACAGGGGTCCCTACGAGCAGTACTTC.

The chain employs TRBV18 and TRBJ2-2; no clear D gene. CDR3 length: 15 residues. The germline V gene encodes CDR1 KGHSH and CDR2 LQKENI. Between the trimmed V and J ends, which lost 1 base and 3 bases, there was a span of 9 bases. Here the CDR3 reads CASSPRTAYTGELFF. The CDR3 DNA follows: TGTGCCAGCTCACCACGAACAGCTTACACCGGGGAGCTGTTTTTT.

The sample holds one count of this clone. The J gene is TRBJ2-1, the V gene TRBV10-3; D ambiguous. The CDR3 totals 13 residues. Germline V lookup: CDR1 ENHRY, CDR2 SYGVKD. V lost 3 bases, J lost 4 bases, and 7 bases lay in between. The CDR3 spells CAISDDKYNEQFF. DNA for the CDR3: TGTGCCATCAGTGATGACAAATACAATGAGCAGTTCTTC.